Presented here are 21 T cell receptor beta chains from one specimen sequenced in a study of shared T cell receptors in the human thymus. Generated by immunoSEQ multiplex PCR, the TCRdb table keeps only in-frame clones and is missing some. The sample includes around 730,000 clones, around 85% of them seen just once. These data are also associated with another study on human thymus T cells.

The sequenced sample was thymocytes. The origin of the receptors is a girl less than two years old with a congenital heart defect.

This chain joins TRBV9 and TRBJ1-2; D possibly corresponds to TRBD1 (6 bases). From germline, CDR1 is SGDLS and CDR2 YYNGEE. V was cut by 3 bases and J by 4 bases, with 16 bases left in between. There are 15 residues in the CDR3. DNA of the CDR3: TGTGCCAGCAGCGCAACCCTTGGACAGTCCTATGGCTACACCTTC. Its translation is CASSATLGQSYGYTF.

This chain uses TRBV7-9 with TRBJ2-7, with 9 bases lining up with TRBD1. The germline CDR1 and CDR2 sequences are SEHNR and FQNEAQ (reference sequence). The CDR3 has 16 residues. Germline trimming cut 5 bases from V and 3 bases from J; bases unmatched to any gene: 11. This chain's CDR3 is CASSPLPGTGNYEQYF. In nucleotides, the CDR3 is TGTGCCAGCAGCCCCCTCCCCGGGACAGGGAACTACGAGCAGTACTTC. Drawing the rest from reference TRBV7-9 and TRBJ2-7, the complete variable domain is DTGVSQNPRHKITKRGQNVTFRCDPISEHNRLYWYRQTLGQGPEFLTYFQNEAQLEKSRLLSDRFSAERPKGSFSTLEIQRTEQGDSAMYLCASSPLPGTGNYEQYFGPGTRLTVT.

Only one count was recorded for this clone. V and J are TRBV28 and TRBJ1-1; a weak D match, TRBD1 (6 bases). CDR3 length: 19 residues. Germline CDR1 MDHEN, CDR2 SYDVKM. The V end lost 6 bases, the J end lost 3 bases, and 29 bases lay between the germline ends. CDR3: CASSTGLGWGKGGDTEAFF. CDR3 coding DNA: TGTGCCAGCAGCACAGGCCTGGGGTGGGGGAAGGGGGGGGACACTGAAGCTTTCTTT.

The V and J genes are TRBV11-2 and TRBJ2-5; D remains unclear. The CDR3 has 16 amino acids. Trimming stripped 5 bases from V and 1 base from J, with 17 bases between. The germline CDR1 and CDR2 sequences are SGHAT and FQNNGV. Written as DNA, the CDR3 is TGTGCCAGCAGCCCGGAGTCGGGTGGAAGCCAAGAGACCCAGTACTTC. Protein sequence: CASSPESGGSQETQYF. The full variable domain, in which reference TRBV11-2 and TRBJ2-5 provide the parts outside the CDR3, is EAGVAQSPRYKIIEKRQSVAFWCNPISGHATLYWYQQILGQGPKLLIQFQNNGVVDDSQLPKDRFSAERLKGVDSTLKIQPAKLEDSAVYLCASSPESGGSQETQYFGPGTRLLVL.

This sequence joins TRBV19 and TRBJ1-1; no definite D call. Between the trimmed V and J ends, which lost 5 bases and 7 bases, there was a span of 14 bases. Germline-derived CDR1 and CDR2 are LNHDA and SQIVND (reference sequence). CDR3 size: 13 residues. Here the CDR3 reads CASSSDRGSEAFF. For the CDR3, the DNA is TGTGCCAGTAGTTCCGACCGAGGAAGTGAAGCTTTCTTT.

This clone was picked up one time. V is TRBV6-4 and J is TRBJ2-1; 9 bases match TRBD1. V was clipped by 2 bases and J by 6 bases; unmatched bases: 14. The CDR3 covers 18 residues. Germline CDR1 MRHNA, CDR2 SNTAGT. The CDR3 DNA sequence: TGTGCCAGCAGTGACACCTACTACAGGGGGCTTCAGGTCAATGAGCAGTTCTTC. Translating it yields CASSDTYYRGLQVNEQFF.

The chain joins TRBV15 to TRBJ1-2; D gene unclear. Germline values: CDR1 LNHNV, CDR2 YYDKDF (reference sequence). The CDR3 runs to 13 residues. Trimming took 11 bases from V and 1 from J, leaving 14 bases between them. The CDR3 DNA follows: TGTGCCGCGGCAACCTTAGTTAACTATGGCTACACCTTC. Amino acid sequence: CAAATLVNYGYTF. The entire variable domain, with the rest obtained from reference TRBV15 and TRBJ1-2, is as follows: DAMVIQNPRYQVTQFGKPVTLSCSQTLNHNVMYWYQQKSSQAPKLLFHYYDKDFNNEADTPDNFQSRRPNTSFCFLDIRSPGLGDTAMYLCAAATLVNYGYTFGSGTRLTVV.

The chain uses TRBV21-1 and TRBJ2-1; the listed D gene, TRBD2, was not tested against the DNA. TRBV21-1 is a pseudogene. CDR3 length: 21 residues. CDR3 bases: TGTGCCAGCAGCAAATATTATTTGTGGGCCGAACCCCCGGGGTACAATGGTGAGCAGTTCTTC. Protein product: CASSKYYLWAEPPGYNGEQFF.

The chain combines TRBV11-2 with TRBJ1-2, with 7 bases lining up with TRBD1. Unmatched junction bases numbered 12, after V lost 4 bases and J lost 4 bases. This CDR3 is 16 amino acids long. Germline V CDR1 and CDR2: SGHAT, FQNNGV. The DNA of the CDR3 is TGTGCCAGCAGCTACATCGACAGGGAAGGGCTCTATGGCTACACCTTC. Translation: CASSYIDREGLYGYTF.

This sequence joins TRBV10-3 and TRBJ2-5, with 7 positions matching TRBD1. V shed 10 bases and J 1 base; nucleotides not matched to a gene: 6. In germline, CDR1 is ENHRY, CDR2 SYGVKD. CDR3 size: 13 residues. The chain's CDR3 is CATWDSSQETQYF. In nucleotides, the CDR3 is TGTGCCACCTGGGACAGTAGCCAAGAGACCCAGTACTTC.

The rearrangement uses TRBV7-2 and TRBJ2-5; 7 nucleotides agree with TRBD1. The V gene end was trimmed by 5 bases and the J gene end by 1 base; junction bases not matched to a gene: 19. The CDR3 runs 19 residues. The V gene's germline CDR1 is SGHTA and CDR2 FQGNSA. The CDR3 DNA reads as TGTGCCAGCAGCCCCTCTTTGGGGGCTGGGACAGTCCGCCAAGAGACCCAGTACTTC. Its protein is CASSPSLGAGTVRQETQYF. The whole variable domain, remainder taken from reference TRBV7-2 and TRBJ2-5, is GAGVSQSPSNKVTEKGKDVELRCDPISGHTALYWYRQSLGQGLEFLIYFQGNSAPDKSGLPSDRFSAERTGGSVSTLTIQRTQQEDSAVYLCASSPSLGAGTVRQETQYFGPGTRLLVL.

J is TRBJ2-1 and V is TRBV7-8; TRBD2 agrees at 16 bases. The CDR3 sequence is 19 residues long. Per germline, CDR1 SGHVS and CDR2 FQNEAQ. After removal of 5 bases from V and 5 bases from J, the junction contained 12 bases not matched to a gene. The CDR3 here is CASSPTGTSGGANDNEQFF. In DNA, the CDR3 is TGTGCCAGCAGCCCTACCGGGACTAGCGGGGGGGCGAACGACAATGAGCAGTTCTTC.

The chain is built from TRBV28 and TRBJ1-5, with TRBD1 matching over 8 bases. CDR3 size: 17 residues. The V gene end was trimmed by 4 bases and the J gene end by 6 bases; junction bases not matched to a gene: 14. Germline V gene sequence: CDR1 MDHEN, CDR2 SYDVKM. DNA for the CDR3: TGTGCCAGCAGTTCCCTCGGACAGGGTATATGTTGTCAGCCCCAGCATTTT. Its translation is CASSSLGQGICCQPQHF.

V usage is TRBV29-1 and J usage is TRBJ1-2; D is possibly TRBD1 (5 bases). V was pared by 5 bases and J by 8 bases, with 21 bases between. CDR1 SQVTM and CDR2 ANQGSEA come from the germline V gene. The CDR3 has 14 residues. This CDR3 is CSVPHTGLLEGYTF. In DNA form, the CDR3 reads TGCAGCGTTCCACATACAGGCCTCCTGGAGGGCTACACCTTC.

The chain has TRBV5-1 and TRBJ2-7; 8 bases are a match to TRBD2. Germline CDR1 reads SGHRS; CDR2 reads YFSETQ. Trimming took 4 bases from V and 3 from J; bases not matched to a gene: 6. The CDR3 is 14 amino acids. DNA of the CDR3: TGCGCCAGCAGCACTGCCGGGACTAGCTACGAGCAGTACTTC. Encoded protein: CASSTAGTSYEQYF.

The chain recombines TRBV7-3 with TRBJ2-1, with 8 bases that match TRBD2. V shed 5 bases and J 1 base; nucleotides not matched to a gene: 4. Germline assignment: CDR1 SGHTA and CDR2 FQGTGA. The CDR3 has 15 amino acids. The CDR3 loop is CASSLSGVSYNEQFF. CDR3 DNA sequence: TGTGCCAGCAGCCTTAGCGGGGTGTCCTACAATGAGCAGTTCTTC. Using reference TRBV7-3 and TRBJ2-1 for the parts outside the CDR3, the full variable domain is GAGVSQTPSNKVTEKGKYVELRCDPISGHTALYWYRQSLGQGPEFLIYFQGTGAADDSGLPNDRFFAVRPEGSVSTLKIQRTERGDSAVYLCASSLSGVSYNEQFFGPGTRLTVL.

The chain has TRBV29-1 and TRBJ1-2; 8 bases line up with TRBD1. The CDR3 contains 12 residues. V trimming: 4 bases; J trimming: 8 bases; junction bases outside the gene matches: 6. Germline V gene sequence: CDR1 SQVTM, CDR2 ANQGSEA. The CDR3 here is CSVVRTGYGYTF. CDR3 sequence (DNA): TGCAGCGTTGTTCGGACAGGGTACGGCTACACCTTC.

The chain uses TRBV10-3 and TRBJ1-2; 8 bases are shared with TRBD1. Germline trimming cut 3 bases from V and 1 base from J; bases unmatched to any gene: 10. CDR3 length: 17 residues. Germline CDR1 reads ENHRY; CDR2 reads SYGVKD. DNA for the CDR3: TGTGCCATCAGTGAATGGGAGGACAGGGAAGATAACTATGGCTACACCTTC. It specifies CAISEWEDREDNYGYTF.

This clone was seen a handful of times. The chain recombines TRBV5-6 with TRBJ2-5, with unresolved D. The CDR3 has 11 amino acids. Germline CDR1 is SGHDT and CDR2 is YYEEEE. V was trimmed by 1 base and J by 5 bases, leaving 3 bases between them. CDR3 nucleotide sequence: TGTGCCAGCAGCTTGCAGGAGACCCAGTACTTC. Translation gives CASSLQETQYF.

This chain uses TRBV5-5 with TRBJ1-2; unclear D gene. CDR1 and CDR2 (germline): SGHKS, YYEKEE (reference sequence). The CDR3 totals 17 residues. Between the trimmed V and J ends, which lost 4 bases and 4 bases, there was a span of 23 bases. As DNA, the CDR3 is TGTGCCAGCAGCCCACTAACGTGGCCGGGGAGCCCCTATGGCTACACCTTC. The encoded protein is CASSPLTWPGSPYGYTF.

This chain uses TRBV10-2 with TRBJ1-1, with 7 bases that match TRBD1. Germline V lookup: CDR1 WSHSY, CDR2 SAAADI. This CDR3 comprises 15 residues. V dropped 0 bases and J dropped 3; count of bases not matched to a gene: 4. This CDR3 reads CASSESRGRYTEAFF. The CDR3 DNA reads TGCGCCAGCAGTGAGTCGAGGGGGCGGTACACTGAAGCTTTCTTT.